This entry features one T cell receptor beta chain sequence. Its specificity is unknown. The V segment lost 1 base and the J segment 13 bases; nucleotides outside the gene matches: 4. There are 12 residues in the CDR3. This sample is part of a study of blood T cells in healthy people across ages. The study, taken as a whole, reports: Long-lived donors had more naive CD4+ cells and higher diversity than aged donors. Unsorted PBMCs prevented conclusive naive versus antigen-experienced comparison. Measured against age, TCR beta diversity per million T cells decreased in a roughly linear manner.

The use of a sample-barcoded 5' primer and a J-beta primer mix characterized a second PCR of roughly 7 to 11 cycles. Every cDNA was tagged by a template-switch adaptor with 12 random nucleotides. TCRdb reanalysed the 5' RACE reads using MiXCR and keeps one entry per CDR3 protein. The sample consists of around 1,500,000 distinct CDR3 sequences, roughly 27% of them appearing once. The chain is built from TRBV12-3 or TRBV12-4 and TRBJ2-4, with TRBD1 matching 7 bases. The specimen sequenced was blood. The clonotype comes from a woman in her 30s in good health. CDR3 bases: TGTGCCAGCAGTTTAGTAGGGGGCTGGCAGTACTTC. Protein sequence: CASSLVGGWQYF.